This T cell receptor beta chain came from a study of STAT5B mutations in CD4+ large granular lymphocyte leukemia. Controls came from buffy coats of healthy blood donors. As regards this clone: Antigen: not known.

The protocol was immunoSEQ multiplex PCR, while the TCRdb copy is restricted to in-frame clones and leaves out a portion. The repertoire consists of around 32,000 clones, with roughly 77% occurring once and the leading ten covering less than 0.5%. This CDR3 spans 14 amino acids. The V end lost 6 bases, the J end lost 3 bases, and 14 bases lay between the germline ends. CDR1 is MNHNS and CDR2 is SASEGT in the germline V gene. Whole-study results and caveats: TRBV06-family usage was enriched in top patient clones (8/27) versus controls (2/35). Patient CD4-sorted repertoires stayed more clonal than healthy ones after leukemic-clone removal.

The chain joins TRBV6-1 to TRBJ1-2; D ambiguous. The TCR originated in a human donor in good health. Sequenced input: CD4+ T cells from blood buffy coats. The CDR3: CASRVTETDYGYTF. Here the CDR3 DNA reads TGTGCCAGCAGAGTCACAGAGACTGACTATGGCTACACCTTC.